What follows are 23 T cell receptor beta chains derived from one specimen sequenced in a study of blood T cell repertoires in COVID-19. The method was immunoSEQ multiplex PCR; TCRdb's version includes in-frame clones alone and lacks a portion of them. Here the sample spans about 90,000 clones, about 85% being singletons. Sample: peripheral blood. Receptors originate from a man older than 75 with active or convalescent COVID-19.

The chain joins TRBV29-1 to TRBJ1-2; tentatively, D is TRBD1 (5 bases). The CDR3 is made up of 12 amino acids. V was trimmed by 7 bases and J by 1 base, leaving 10 bases between them. In germline, CDR1 is SQVTM, CDR2 ANQGSEA. The CDR3 region has the DNA TGCAGCGCCCGCCAGGGTAACTATGGCTACACCTTC. Residues: CSARQGNYGYTF.

This clone was counted once. The genes are TRBV29-1 and TRBJ2-5; no clear D. V lost 5 bases, J lost 0 bases, and 7 bases lay in between. This CDR3 has 12 residues. From germline, CDR1 is SQVTM and CDR2 ANQGSEA. CDR3: CSVYRYQETQYF. The DNA for the CDR3 is TGCAGCGTTTATCGTTACCAAGAGACCCAGTACTTC.

The rearrangement uses TRBV10-3 and TRBJ2-7; D might be TRBD1 (6 bases). Germline assignment: CDR1 ENHRY and CDR2 SYGVKD. This CDR3 is built from 14 residues. With 3 bases removed from V and 5 bases from J, the gap between germline ends came to 14 bases. CDR3 nucleotides: TGTGCCATCAGTGACAGGGGAGCGGTTGACGAGCAGTACTTC. It translates to CAISDRGAVDEQYF.

The chain is built from TRBV3-1 (or the pseudogene TRBV3-2) and TRBJ2-1, with 7 bases lining up with TRBD1. CDR1 LGHDT and CDR2 YNNKEL come from the germline V gene (reference sequence). The CDR3 spans 16 residues. V gave up 4 bases and J gave up 6 bases; unmatched junction bases: 12. Here the CDR3 DNA reads TGTGCCAGCAGCCGCCAAGGGGGCGCGGGCCCCAATGAGCAGTTCTTC. Amino acid sequence: CASSRQGGAGPNEQFF.

The CDR3 DNA reads as TGTGCCTGGAGTGTATCAGGCAGGGGCGGATCGTTTGGCTACACCTTC. As protein: CAWSVSGRGGSFGYTF. V usage is TRBV30 and J usage is TRBJ1-2; possibly TRBD1 for D (6 bases). This CDR3 has 16 residues. Germline lookup yields CDR1 GTSNPN and CDR2 SVGIG (reference sequence). Trimming removed 0 bases at V and 7 bases at J, with 21 bases between.

The chain carries TRBV6-1 and TRBJ2-7; TRBD1 matches 10 bases. From germline, CDR1 is MNHNS and CDR2 SASEGT. V trimming: 2 bases; J trimming: 2 bases; junction bases outside the gene matches: 6. CDR3 size: 16 residues. The CDR3 sequence: CASSEWGTGATYEQYF. The CDR3 DNA sequence: TGTGCCAGCAGTGAATGGGGGACAGGGGCGACCTACGAGCAGTACTTC.

The J gene is TRBJ1-4, the V gene TRBV5-8; D is ambiguous. V shed 0 bases and J shed 7 bases, with 13 bases lying between them. The CDR3 is 15 residues long. Looked up from germline, CDR1 is SGHTS and CDR2 is YDEGEE. The CDR3 DNA reads as TGTGCCAGCAGCTTGGGTGGCCGAAGCGGTGAAAAACTGTTTTTT. It codes for CASSLGGRSGEKLFF.

This rearrangement joins TRBV7-8 to TRBJ1-2, with D possibly being TRBD1 (5 bases). This CDR3 has 16 residues. Germline V gene data show CDR1 as SGHVS and CDR2 as FQNEAQ. The V and J ends lost 1 base and 0 bases respectively, with 12 bases between them. The CDR3 nucleotides read TGTGCCAGCAGCTTAGGTCCAGGGTTAGCTAACTATGGCTACACCTTC. Translating gives CASSLGPGLANYGYTF.

The chain couples TRBV3-1 (or the pseudogene TRBV3-2) to TRBJ1-5, with 7 bases fitting TRBD1. V lost 4 bases and J lost 0; bases outside the gene matches: 24. The CDR3 is made up of 22 amino acids. In germline, CDR1 is LGHDT, CDR2 YNNKEL (reference sequence). CDR3 amino acids: CASSPRVVQGSSLYYSNQPQHF. CDR3 nucleotides: TGTGCCAGCAGCCCTCGCGTTGTACAGGGGAGCAGCCTCTATTATAGCAATCAGCCCCAGCATTTT.

In this sample, this clone turned up once. The chain couples TRBV30 to TRBJ1-2, with D maybe TRBD1 (5 bases). V shed 0 bases and J shed 7 bases, with 12 bases lying between them. CDR1 and CDR2 from the germline V gene are GTSNPN and SVGIG (reference sequence). This CDR3 is built from 13 residues. The chain's CDR3 is CAWSVGQGGGYTF. CDR3 in DNA: TGTGCCTGGAGTGTAGGGCAGGGCGGTGGCTACACCTTC.

This chain uses TRBV2 with TRBJ2-3; weak D call: TRBD2 (5 bases). The CDR3 contains 15 residues. The ends were cut back, 5 bases at V and 0 bases at J, with 12 bases in the middle. Per the germline V gene, CDR1 is SNHLY and CDR2 is FYNNEI. Written as DNA, the CDR3 is TGTGCCAGCAGTCCGAGCGGTTCTAGCACAGATACGCAGTATTTT. Translation gives CASSPSGSSTDTQYF.

The V and J genes are TRBV19 and TRBJ1-1; perhaps TRBD1 as D (5 bases). The CDR3 is 15 amino acids. Deletions cut 8 bases from V and 1 base from J, with 17 bases between. Germline V gene sequence: CDR1 LNHDA, CDR2 SQIVND (reference sequence). DNA of the CDR3: TGTGCCAGTCACATGTGGGGACTTAGGAACACTGAAGCTTTCTTT. Translated, it gives CASHMWGLRNTEAFF. Supplemented by reference TRBV19 and TRBJ1-1, the full variable domain reads DGGITQSPKYLFRKEGQNVTLSCEQNLNHDAMYWYRQDPGQGLRLIYYSQIVNDFQKGDIAEGYSVSREKKESFPLTVTSAQKNPTAFYLCASHMWGLRNTEAFFGQGTRLTVV.

This clone was seen only once. The chain is built from TRBV10-2 and TRBJ1-5, with 7 nucleotides matching TRBD1. V was pared by 0 bases and J by 4 bases, with 3 bases of the junction left unmatched. Germline values: CDR1 WSHSY, CDR2 SAAADI. The CDR3 sequence is 15 residues long. CDR3 loop: CASSESGQQNQPQHF. The CDR3 DNA reads as TGCGCCAGCAGTGAGTCGGGACAGCAGAATCAGCCCCAGCATTTT.

The chain uses TRBV6-1 and TRBJ1-6; TRBD1 matches at 8 bases. CDR1 and CDR2 from the germline V gene are MNHNS and SASEGT. The CDR3 contains 15 residues. Germline trimming cut 4 bases from V and 7 bases from J; bases unmatched to any gene: 6. The CDR3 coding sequence is TGTGCCAGCAGTGGTTCCGACAGGGGCAATTCACCCCTCCACTTT. Amino acid sequence: CASSGSDRGNSPLHF.

This rearrangement joins TRBV5-1 to TRBJ1-5; D ambiguous. CDR3 size: 14 residues. V lost 4 bases and J 0 bases, leaving 8 bases between the germline ends. Germline-derived CDR1 and CDR2 are SGHRS and YFSETQ. The CDR3 is CASSPGNSNQPQHF. The CDR3 nucleotides are TGCGCCAGCAGCCCGGGGAATAGCAATCAGCCCCAGCATTTT.

The DNA for the CDR3 is TGTGCCACCCAAGTTAGGGGGTACCAGCCCCAGCATTTT. Amino acids: CATQVRGYQPQHF. V is TRBV19 and J is TRBJ1-5; possible D gene TRBD1, 6 bases. The germline V gene has CDR1 LNHDA and CDR2 SQIVND (reference sequence). The CDR3 is 13 amino acids. V lost 10 bases and J lost 7, with 17 bases in between.

The V call is TRBV14, the J call TRBJ1-2; tentatively, D is TRBD1 (6 bases). V shed 1 base and J shed 8 bases, with 11 bases lying between them. Germline V gives CDR1 SGHDN, CDR2 FVKESK. This CDR3 is 13 amino acids long. DNA for the CDR3: TGTGCCAGCAGCCAAGGATTCCAGGGGGGCTACACCTTC. Amino acid sequence: CASSQGFQGGYTF.

The V gene is TRBV28, the J gene TRBJ1-1; 10 bases fit TRBD1. The germline gives CDR1 MDHEN, CDR2 SYDVKM. The V and J ends lost 6 bases and 8 bases, in that order; junction bases with no gene match: 12. The CDR3 length is 15 residues. The DNA of the CDR3 is TGTGCCAGCAGCTTGACCGGGACAGGGGTAGCAGAAGCTTTCTTT. It is translated as CASSLTGTGVAEAFF.

This clone has a handful of counts. The genes are TRBV5-1 and TRBJ1-3; 9 nucleotides match TRBD1. CDR1 and CDR2 from the germline V gene are SGHRS and YFSETQ. Unmatched junction bases numbered 14, after V lost 0 bases and J lost 7 bases. The CDR3 is made up of 18 amino acids. CDR3: CASSLATTGTGIGNTIYF. CDR3 DNA sequence: TGCGCCAGCAGCTTGGCCACCACCGGGACAGGGATTGGGAACACCATATATTTT.

This clone was detected a few times. The V gene is TRBV7-2, the J gene TRBJ2-5, with 7 bases aligning to TRBD2. The CDR3 consists of 13 residues. V gave up 5 bases and J gave up 5 bases; unmatched junction bases: 5. Germline V gene data show CDR1 as SGHTA and CDR2 as FQGNSA. The CDR3 reads CASSPGGSETQYF. The CDR3 region has the DNA TGTGCCAGCAGCCCGGGGGGATCGGAGACCCAGTACTTC.

The chain joins TRBV19 to TRBJ2-7; the match to TRBD1 covers 7 bases. The CDR3 runs 14 residues. CDR1 is LNHDA and CDR2 is SQIVND in the germline V gene (reference sequence). J was trimmed by 2 bases and V by 10 bases; bases with no gene match: 11. This CDR3 reads CATTGTATTYEQYF. CDR3 nucleotide sequence: TGTGCCACCACCGGGACAGCAACAACCTACGAGCAGTACTTC. The full variable domain, its missing parts supplied by reference TRBV19 and TRBJ2-7, is DGGITQSPKYLFRKEGQNVTLSCEQNLNHDAMYWYRQDPGQGLRLIYYSQIVNDFQKGDIAEGYSVSREKKESFPLTVTSAQKNPTAFYLCATTGTATTYEQYFGPGTRLTVT.

The chain employs TRBV27 and TRBJ2-7; 9 bases fit TRBD1. With 2 bases clipped from V and 4 bases from J, the junction kept 24 bases outside the gene matches. Germline CDR1 MNHEY, CDR2 SMNVEV (reference sequence). This CDR3 is 21 amino acids long. The CDR3 bases are TGTGCCAGCAGTTTAAAAACTCCGGGACAGGGCCATTGGGGTGACACTTACGAGCAGTACTTC. Translated: CASSLKTPGQGHWGDTYEQYF.

The chain joins TRBV3-1 (or the pseudogene TRBV3-2) to TRBJ1-1; D uncertain. Trimming shortened V by 0 bases and J by 1 base, and 9 bases separated the two germline ends. This CDR3 contains 15 residues. CDR1 and CDR2 from the germline V gene are LGHDT and YNNKEL (reference sequence). The CDR3 protein is CASSQDWGGNTEAFF. The CDR3 DNA reads as TGTGCCAGCAGCCAAGACTGGGGAGGGAACACTGAAGCTTTCTTT.